Below, 20 T cell receptor beta chains from the same sample are listed, as sequenced in a study of blood T cell repertoires in COVID-19. The method was immunoSEQ multiplex PCR; TCRdb's version includes in-frame clones alone and lacks a portion of them. The table shows about 12,000 clones, with roughly 91% occurring only once. Specimen: peripheral blood. These receptors originate from a woman aged 70 to 79 with active COVID-19.

The chain joins TRBV18 to TRBJ2-2; 7 bases agree with TRBD2. V shed 4 bases and J 1 base; nucleotides not matched to a gene: 9. The CDR3 contains 17 residues. Germline loops: CDR1 KGHSH, CDR2 LQKENI. DNA of the CDR3: TGTGCCAGCTCACGAAGACTAGCCGTAATGAACACCGGGGAGCTGTTTTTT. It specifies CASSRRLAVMNTGELFF.

The V call is TRBV6-5, the J call TRBJ2-7; perhaps TRBD1 as D (6 bases). The germline CDR1 and CDR2 sequences are MNHEY and SVGAGI. V was trimmed by 2 bases and J by 4 bases, leaving 15 bases between them. CDR3 length: 15 residues. CDR3 amino acids: CASSYPTGSTYEQYF. The CDR3 region has the DNA TGTGCCAGCAGTTACCCAACAGGGAGTACGTACGAGCAGTACTTC.

J is TRBJ1-5 and V is TRBV27; 7 nucleotides align to TRBD1. CDR1 is MNHEY, CDR2 SMNVEV, per germline (reference sequence). V was pared by 3 bases and J by 6 bases, with 2 bases of the junction left unmatched. The length of the CDR3 is 13 residues. The CDR3 loop is CASSFRGSQPQHF. The CDR3 DNA follows: TGTGCCAGCAGTTTCAGGGGGAGTCAGCCCCAGCATTTT.

The gene calls are TRBV7-8 and TRBJ2-1, with 8 nucleotides matching TRBD2. The J segment lost 6 bases and the V segment lost 1 base, leaving 5 bases of the junction unmatched. The CDR3 loop spans 15 amino acids. CDR1 SGHVS and CDR2 FQNEAQ come from the germline V gene. CDR3 region: CASSLGAAGVNEQFF. The CDR3, as DNA: TGTGCCAGCAGCTTAGGGGCAGCGGGAGTCAATGAGCAGTTCTTC.

This clone appeared a few times. The chain links TRBV7-9 to TRBJ1-6, with 9 bases fitting TRBD1. With 3 bases clipped from V and 8 bases from J, the junction kept 2 bases outside the gene matches. Germline CDR1 and CDR2: SEHNR and FQNEAQ (reference sequence). The CDR3 is made up of 14 amino acids. The CDR3 nucleotides are TGTGCCAGCAGCTTGACAGGGGGTTATTCACCCCTCCACTTT. Translation: CASSLTGGYSPLHF.

The chain combines TRBV4-3 with TRBJ1-2; 9 positions agree with TRBD1. The CDR3 is 16 residues long. The trim removed 4 bases at V and 7 bases at J, leaving 13 bases unmatched. Germline V CDR1 and CDR2: LGHNA, YSLEER. The CDR3 loop is CASSRGTGGGISGYTF. The CDR3 DNA follows: TGCGCCAGCAGCCGAGGCACAGGGGGCGGGATAAGTGGCTACACCTTC.

V gene TRBV11-3 combines with J gene TRBJ2-7, with D perhaps matching TRBD2 (6 bases). This CDR3 contains 13 residues. Between the trimmed V and J ends, which lost 5 bases and 3 bases, there was a span of 11 bases. Per the germline V gene, CDR1 is SGHNT and CDR2 is YENEEA. The CDR3 coding sequence is TGTGCCAGCAGCCCCCGTAGCGGCTACGAGCAGTACTTC. Translated: CASSPRSGYEQYF.

J is TRBJ2-3 and V is TRBV19; D not certain. V was shortened by 5 bases and J by 0 bases, with 6 bases between the two germline ends. This CDR3 contains 13 residues. The germline V gene has CDR1 LNHDA and CDR2 SQIVND (reference sequence). CDR3: CASSLESTDTQYF. CDR3 coding DNA: TGTGCCAGTAGTTTGGAGAGCACAGATACGCAGTATTTT.

The chain joins TRBV6-6 to TRBJ2-1; the D is unclear. In germline, CDR1 is MNHNY, CDR2 SVGAGI (reference sequence). Trimming stripped 6 bases from V and 2 bases from J, with 11 bases between. The CDR3 extends over 14 amino acids. The CDR3 DNA is TGTGCCAGCAGACTCGACTCGGCCTACAATGAGCAGTTCTTC. This sequence encodes CASRLDSAYNEQFF.

The chain carries TRBV27 and TRBJ2-3; 11 nucleotides match TRBD1. Germline loops: CDR1 MNHEY, CDR2 SMNVEV (reference sequence). The V gene end was trimmed by 3 bases and the J gene end by 8 bases; junction bases not matched to a gene: 10. The CDR3 is 16 residues long. The chain's CDR3 is CASSFLPGTGGTTQYF. The CDR3 nucleotides are TGTGCCAGCAGTTTCCTCCCCGGGACAGGGGGAACTACGCAGTATTTT.

V and J are TRBV30 and TRBJ2-2, with D possibly matching TRBD2 (6 bases). CDR1 is GTSNPN, CDR2 SVGIG, per germline (reference sequence). The CDR3 totals 16 residues. V was clipped by 8 bases and J by 4 bases, with 23 bases between them. CDR3 protein: CAERVGTLGGTGELFF. The CDR3 bases are TGTGCCGAGAGGGTGGGGACTTTAGGTGGCACCGGGGAGCTGTTTTTT. Complete variable domain (other parts from reference TRBV30 and TRBJ2-2): SQTIHQWPATLVQPVGSPLSLECTVEGTSNPNLYWYRQAAGRGLQLLFYSVGIGQISSEVPQNLSASRPQDRQFILSSKKLLLSDSGFYLCAERVGTLGGTGELFFGEGSRLTVL.

Only one count was recorded for this clone. J is TRBJ1-4 and V is TRBV4-3, with TRBD1 matching 9 bases. After removal of 5 bases from V and 8 bases from J, the junction contained 6 bases not matched to a gene. The CDR3 loop spans 14 amino acids. Germline CDR1 reads LGHNA; CDR2 reads YSLEER. The CDR3 protein is CASSLQGAGEKLFF. The DNA for the CDR3 is TGCGCCAGCAGCTTACAGGGGGCGGGGGAAAAACTGTTTTTT.

This chain connects TRBV19 to TRBJ1-2; 7 bases align to TRBD1. The CDR3 has 14 residues. Germline V lookup: CDR1 LNHDA, CDR2 SQIVND (reference sequence). V gave up 7 bases and J gave up 4 bases; unmatched junction bases: 9. CDR3 in DNA: TGTGCCAGTAACCATCCGCGGGACAGCTATGGCTACACCTTC. Translating gives CASNHPRDSYGYTF.

V and J are TRBV27 and TRBJ2-1; 10 bases fit TRBD2. The CDR3 loop spans 12 amino acids. Germline V gene sequence: CDR1 MNHEY, CDR2 SMNVEV (reference sequence). Trimming cost V 5 bases and J 10 bases; bases outside gene matches: 2. The CDR3 region has the DNA TGTGCCAGCAGTCGACTAGCGGGCGAGCAGTTCTTC. This codes for CASSRLAGEQFF.

The chain employs TRBV25-1 and TRBJ2-5, with a weak D call TRBD1 (6 bases). The germline CDR1 and CDR2 sequences are MGHDK and SYGVNS. The CDR3 has 18 amino acids. With 0 bases removed from V and 4 bases from J, the gap between germline ends came to 21 bases. CDR3 in amino acids: CASSEYRQGQGNRETQYF. The DNA of the CDR3 is TGTGCCAGCAGTGAATACCGTCAGGGGCAGGGGAACCGAGAGACCCAGTACTTC.

V is TRBV30 and J is TRBJ2-1, with 7 bases aligning to TRBD2. This CDR3 is built from 13 residues. CDR1 and CDR2 (germline): GTSNPN, SVGIG (reference sequence). Trimming removed 1 base from V and 5 bases from J; junction bases left unmatched: 2. The CDR3: CAWSGLADNEQFF. The DNA of the CDR3 is TGTGCCTGGAGTGGGCTAGCGGACAATGAGCAGTTCTTC.

This chain links TRBV5-6 with TRBJ2-3; D is possibly TRBD2 (6 bases). V lost 0 bases and J lost 7, with 15 bases in between. CDR3 length: 15 residues. Germline lookup yields CDR1 SGHDT and CDR2 YYEEEE. The CDR3 nucleotides read TGTGCCAGCAGCTTGGCCCTTGGGACTGCAAATACGCAGTATTTT. Translated: CASSLALGTANTQYF.

The J gene is TRBJ2-2, the V gene TRBV5-1, with a tentative D call TRBD2 (6 bases). Germline V gene data show CDR1 as SGHRS and CDR2 as YFSETQ. The CDR3 is made up of 14 amino acids. V was clipped by 4 bases and J by 8 bases, with 15 bases between them. CDR3 sequence: CASSEGTPPGELFF. CDR3 DNA: TGCGCCAGCAGCGAGGGGACTCCGCCAGGGGAGCTGTTTTTT.

The rearrangement uses TRBV20-1 and TRBJ2-7; tentative D call: TRBD2 (7 bases). CDR3 length equals 19 residues. The V end was cut by 3 bases, the J end by 2 bases, with 29 bases between. Looked up from germline, CDR1 is DFQATT and CDR2 is SNEGSKA (reference sequence). CDR3 sequence reads: CSASAHGGAAAGSTYEQYF. In DNA form, the CDR3 reads TGCAGTGCTAGTGCCCATGGGGGGGCCGCAGCAGGGTCCACCTACGAGCAGTACTTC.

This chain links TRBV24-1 with TRBJ2-2, with 7 bases identical to TRBD1. Trimming removed 4 bases from V and 2 bases from J; junction bases left unmatched: 6. This CDR3 has 16 amino acids. The germline V gene encodes CDR1 KGHDR and CDR2 SFDVKD. In nucleotides, the CDR3 is TGTGCCACCAGTGAGTACAGGGGAACAAACACCGGGGAGCTGTTTTTT. It codes for CATSEYRGTNTGELFF.